These 9 T cell receptor beta chains were sequenced from one sample in a study of blood T cell repertoires in COVID-19. Sequencing used immunoSEQ multiplex PCR; TCRdb keeps in-frame clones, though not all of them. The sample comprises some 360,000 clones, about nine tenths of which are singletons, and approximately 1% rests with the top ten. Input material: PBMCs or T cells enriched from blood (not recorded which). The receptors originated from a young woman who had been exposed to COVID-19.

This clone appeared a single time. V is TRBV6-5 and J is TRBJ2-3, with TRBD1 as a possible D gene (5 bases). The CDR3 consists of 14 residues. Trimming shortened V by 3 bases and J by 3 bases, and 10 bases separated the two germline ends. The germline V gene encodes CDR1 MNHEY and CDR2 SVGAGI. Here the CDR3 reads CASSYLGVTDTQYF. The CDR3 nucleotides are TGTGCCAGCAGTTATTTAGGGGTGACAGATACGCAGTATTTT.

The genes are TRBV5-1 and TRBJ2-4, with 8 positions matching TRBD1. The CDR3 extends over 13 amino acids. The ends lost 3 bases at V and 9 bases at J; junction bases unmatched: 5. Germline-derived CDR1 and CDR2 are SGHRS and YFSETQ. The CDR3 loop is CASSSSGGGIQYF. DNA of the CDR3: TGCGCCAGCAGCTCCTCAGGGGGCGGCATTCAGTACTTC. The variable domain in full, completed from reference TRBV5-1 and TRBJ2-4, reads KAGVTQTPRYLIKTRGQQVTLSCSPISGHRSVSWYQQTPGQGLQFLFEYFSETQRNKGNFPGRFSGRQFSNSRSEMNVSTLELGDSALYLCASSSSGGGIQYFGAGTRLSVL.

The chain is built from TRBV3-1 (or the pseudogene TRBV3-2) and TRBJ1-1; possibly TRBD1 for D (5 bases). V gave up 1 base and J gave up 6 bases, with 9 bases separating them. This CDR3 is built from 13 residues. Germline-derived CDR1 and CDR2 are LGHDT and YNNKEL (reference sequence). CDR3 region: CASSQGQRAEAFF. Here the CDR3 DNA reads TGTGCCAGCAGCCAAGGACAGCGGGCTGAAGCTTTCTTT.

The rearrangement uses TRBV28 and TRBJ1-2; maybe TRBD1 (5 bases). V was trimmed by 1 base and J by 4 bases, leaving 13 bases between them. The CDR3 runs to 15 residues. CDR1 MDHEN and CDR2 SYDVKM come from the germline V gene. The CDR3 loop reads CASSLSRARIYGYTF. The DNA of the CDR3 is TGTGCCAGCAGTTTATCCAGGGCTAGAATCTATGGCTACACCTTC.

V and J are TRBV28 and TRBJ1-4, with 7 bases lining up with TRBD1. The CDR3 consists of 12 residues. Germline lookup yields CDR1 MDHEN and CDR2 SYDVKM. Germline trimming cut 4 bases from V and 8 bases from J; bases unmatched to any gene: 1. As DNA, the CDR3 is TGTGCCAGCAGTTCCAGGGGGGAAAAACTGTTTTTT. This encodes CASSSRGEKLFF.

This sequence joins TRBV15 and TRBJ2-1, with 11 bases identical to TRBD2. Unmatched junction bases numbered 2, after V lost 3 bases and J lost 10 bases. CDR3 length: 13 residues. CDR1 and CDR2 from the germline V gene are LNHNV and YYDKDF (reference sequence). The CDR3 sequence: CATSRGTSGEQFF. The CDR3, as DNA: TGTGCCACCAGCAGGGGGACTAGCGGAGAGCAGTTCTTC.

The rearrangement links TRBV6-5 to TRBJ1-4; TRBD1 is a possible D gene (6 bases). In germline, CDR1 is MNHEY, CDR2 SVGAGI. There are 16 residues in the CDR3. The ends were cut back, 4 bases at V and 8 bases at J, with 20 bases in the middle. The CDR3: CASSFTRGGAEEKLFF. As DNA, the CDR3 is TGTGCCAGCAGTTTCACTCGCGGGGGCGCAGAGGAAAAACTGTTTTTT.

The sample holds one count of this clone. The CDR3 DNA reads TGCGCCAGCAGCCCGGACTCCGCCACGCAGTATTTT. Translating it yields CASSPDSATQYF. V and J are TRBV5-1 and TRBJ2-3; D perhaps matches TRBD2 (5 bases). There are 12 residues in the CDR3. The V end was cut by 4 bases, the J end by 9 bases, with 12 bases between. CDR1 and CDR2 from the germline V gene are SGHRS and YFSETQ.

Note on this clone: Sequence at one end of the junction differs from germline and may be a read error. This rearrangement joins TRBV18 to TRBJ2-1; 10 bases map to TRBD1. CDR3 length: 16 residues. Germline CDR1 reads KGHSH; CDR2 reads LQKENI. The CDR3 protein is CASSSPATGGEGEQFF. CDR3 DNA sequence: TGTGCCAGCTCATCACCAGCGACAGGGGGCGAAGGTGAGCAGTTCTTC. Full variable domain (missing parts from reference TRBV18 and TRBJ2-1): NAGVMQNPRHLVRRRGQEARLRCSPMKGHSHVYWYRQLPEEGLKFMVYLQKENIIDESGMPKERFSAEFPKEGPSILRIQQVVRGDSAAYFCASSSPATGGEGEQFFGPGTRLTVL.